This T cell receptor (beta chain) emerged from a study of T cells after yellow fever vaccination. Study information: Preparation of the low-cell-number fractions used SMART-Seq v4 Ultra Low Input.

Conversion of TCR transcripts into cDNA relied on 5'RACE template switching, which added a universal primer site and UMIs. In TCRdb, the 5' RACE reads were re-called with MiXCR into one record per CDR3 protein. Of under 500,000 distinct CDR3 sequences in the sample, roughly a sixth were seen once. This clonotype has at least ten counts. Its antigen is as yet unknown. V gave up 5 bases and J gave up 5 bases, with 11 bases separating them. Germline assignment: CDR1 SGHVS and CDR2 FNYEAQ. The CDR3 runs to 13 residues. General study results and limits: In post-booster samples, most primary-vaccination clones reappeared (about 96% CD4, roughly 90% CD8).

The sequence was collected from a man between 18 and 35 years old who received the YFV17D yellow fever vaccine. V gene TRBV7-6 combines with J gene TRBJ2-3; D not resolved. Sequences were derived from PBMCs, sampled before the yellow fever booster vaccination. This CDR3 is CASSPQMGDTQYF. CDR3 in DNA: TGTGCCAGCAGCCCACAGATGGGAGATACGCAGTATTTT.